This T cell receptor (beta chain) was captured by sequencing in a study of shared clonotypes between healthy human individuals. Study-wide points: Clonotypes shared by all four donors outscored non-shared clonotypes in generation probability.

Recent acute infections and vaccinations were absent in the healthy HIV-negative adult donors. A split of CD4+ cells into CD45RA+ naive and CD45RA-negative memory subsets was performed. CDR1 and CDR2 (germline): SGDLS, YYNGEE. Trimming shortened V by 0 bases and J by 5 bases, and 8 bases separated the two germline ends. The CDR3 loop spans 13 amino acids. Genomic DNA of every subset was divided equally among multiple immunoSEQ plates. Assay: immunoSEQ multiplex PCR; the TCRdb copy retains only in-frame clones and omits some. The sample holds about 2.3 million clones, around 92% seen once. Details on this clone: No antigen is known for it. In the same sample, other DNA sequences code for this CDR3.

The rearrangement joins TRBV9 to TRBJ2-5; unclear D gene. The receptor was derived from a man aged 18 to 35 in good health. Some clones in this sample may be carry-over from other donors' samples. The specimen was naive CD4+ T cells from PBMCs. Regarding subset: CD45RA+ positively selected. The CDR3 loop is CASSVGVRETQYF. Written as DNA, the CDR3 is TGTGCCAGCAGCGTAGGAGTGAGGGAGACCCAGTACTTC. Looking up the rest from reference TRBV9 and TRBJ2-5 gives the full variable domain: DSGVTQTPKHLITATGQRVTLRCSPRSGDLSVYWYQQSLDQGLQFLIQYYNGEERAKGNILERFSAQQFPDLHSELNLSSLELGDSALYFCASSVGVRETQYFGPGTRLLVL.